This T cell receptor (beta chain) was identified during a study of blood T cell repertoires in COVID-19. On the study more broadly: Researchers got acute and convalescent COVID-19 samples from the United States, Italy and Spain. Sources were T cells, B-cell-depleted T cells, or PBMCs; the material itself was cDNA or gDNA.

Trimming removed 7 bases from V and 6 bases from J, with 14 bases in between. CDR1 and CDR2 (germline): SGHNT, YYREEE (reference sequence). This CDR3 region has 14 residues. Per the authors' pipeline: The assay estimated nucleated cells by amplifying reference gene primers. Sequenced by immunoSEQ multiplex PCR; TCRdb stores in-frame clones only, minus some. The DNA gave D and trimming, while V, J and clone size come from that table. The profile shows 200,000 or so clones, about 85% of them singletons. Seattle's cohort entered during active infection and was followed longitudinally. Source material: peripheral blood. The clonotype was recovered from a man aged 55-75 years with COVID-19, enrolled during active disease. The chain employs TRBV5-4 and TRBJ1-6; TRBD1 might be the D (6 bases). CDR3 bases: TGTGCCAGCGCGGGGGGCCCGGGTAATTCACCCCTCCACTTT. This translates into CASAGGPGNSPLHF.